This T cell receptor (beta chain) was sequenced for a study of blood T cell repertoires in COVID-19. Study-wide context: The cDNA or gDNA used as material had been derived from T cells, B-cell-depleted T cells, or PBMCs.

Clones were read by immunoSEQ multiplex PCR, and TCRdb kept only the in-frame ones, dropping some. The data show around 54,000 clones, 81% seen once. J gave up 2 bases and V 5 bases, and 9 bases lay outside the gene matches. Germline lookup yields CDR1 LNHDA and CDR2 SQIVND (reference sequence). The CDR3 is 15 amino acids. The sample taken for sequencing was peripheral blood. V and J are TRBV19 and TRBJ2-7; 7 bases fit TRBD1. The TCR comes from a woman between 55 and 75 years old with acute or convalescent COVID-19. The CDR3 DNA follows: TGTGCCAGTAGTTGGGGACAGCCTCTTCCCTACGAGCAGTACTTC. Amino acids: CASSWGQPLPYEQYF.